The sequence of this TCR beta chain was determined in a study of CD8+ T cells in alopecia areata. CD4+ cells from several patients were sorted into CD25+CD127- cells. Lesional scalp tissue (obtained by punch biopsy) and peripheral blood were collected from alopecia areata patients. Cell sorting was applied to PBMCs, and CD4+ and CD8+ T cells were collected. RNA was extracted and reverse transcribed into cDNA as the sequencing template. Sequencing used immunoSEQ multiplex PCR; TCRdb keeps in-frame clones, though not all of them. The table shows around 36,000 clones, with around half occurring only once. The study, taken as a whole, reports: Possibly because of HLA-related factors, TCR sharing was less clear across patients than in mice. Especially in alopecia totalis/universalis, lesional scalp showed greater clonality than normal scalp did.

To note about this clone: Its antigen is as yet unknown.

Sequenced sample: CD4+ Tregs sorted from blood. The receptor's source is a human donor with alopecia areata.

DNA for the CDR3: TGTGCCAGCAGCCCCGGGACAGGGGCGAACACTGAAGCTTTCTTT. It is translated as CASSPGTGANTEAFF. V gene TRBV7-9 combines with J gene TRBJ1-1; 10 positions agree with TRBD1. This CDR3 spans 15 amino acids. The ends lost 5 bases at V and 1 base at J; junction bases unmatched: 4. The germline V gene has CDR1 SEHNR and CDR2 FQNEAQ (reference sequence).